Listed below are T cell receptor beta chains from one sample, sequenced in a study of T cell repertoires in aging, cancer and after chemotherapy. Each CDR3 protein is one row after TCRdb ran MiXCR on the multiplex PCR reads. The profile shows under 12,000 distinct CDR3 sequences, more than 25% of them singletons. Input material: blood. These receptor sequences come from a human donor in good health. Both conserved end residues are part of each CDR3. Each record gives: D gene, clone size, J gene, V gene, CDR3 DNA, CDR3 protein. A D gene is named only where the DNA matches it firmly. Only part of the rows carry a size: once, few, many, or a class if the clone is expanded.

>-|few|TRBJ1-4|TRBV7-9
TGTGCCAGCAGCCCTGGGGCCTTTCTAGGAGAAAAACTGTTTTTT
CASSPGAFLGEKLFF
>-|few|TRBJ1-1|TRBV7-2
TGTGCCAGCAGCTTGCGCTTAATACGGATGAACACTGAAGCTTTCTTT
CASSLRLIRMNTEAFF
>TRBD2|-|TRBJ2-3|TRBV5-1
TGCGCCAGCATGACTAGCGGCACAGGTACGCAGTATTTT
CASMTSGTGTQYF
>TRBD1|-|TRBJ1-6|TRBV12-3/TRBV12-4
TGTGCCAGCAGTTTGCGACAGGGGAATTCACCCCTCCACTTT
CASSLRQGNSPLHF
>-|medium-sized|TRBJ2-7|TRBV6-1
TGTGCCAGCACGCGGGGTCCCTCCTACGAGCAGTACTTC
CASTRGPSYEQYF
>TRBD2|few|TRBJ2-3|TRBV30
TGTGCCTGGAAACGGGGGGGAGTTGGTACAGATACGCAGTATTTT
CAWKRGGVGTDTQYF
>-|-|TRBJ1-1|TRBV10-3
TGTGCCATCAGTGAGCCAATGGGGGGAAGGCATATGAACACTGAAGCTTTCTTT
CAISEPMGGRHMNTEAFF
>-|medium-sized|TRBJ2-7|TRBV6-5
TGTGCCAGCAGGAGGAAGGGCTCCTACGAGCAGTACTTC
CASRRKGSYEQYF
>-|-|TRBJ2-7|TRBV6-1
TGTGCCAGCAGTCGGGCAGGCTCCTACGAGCAGTACTTC
CASSRAGSYEQYF
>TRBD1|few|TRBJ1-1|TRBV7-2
TGTGCCAGCAGGTTCAGAGGGGGCGAAGCTTTCTTT
CASRFRGGEAFF
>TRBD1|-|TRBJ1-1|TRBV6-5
TGTGCCTTCCGACAGGGAGGTAACACTGAAGCTTTCTTT
CAFRQGGNTEAFF
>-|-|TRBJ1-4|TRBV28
TGTGCCAGCAGTTCACCGGCCAGGGGCGGGGGCGCAACTAATGAAAAACTGTTTTTT
CASSSPARGGGATNEKLFF
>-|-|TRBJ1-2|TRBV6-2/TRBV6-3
TGTGCCAGCAGTTACCGGGCAGGGAATACTGACTATGGCTACACCTTC
CASSYRAGNTDYGYTF
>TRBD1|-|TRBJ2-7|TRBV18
TGTGCCAGCTCACTCTCTATGGGACAGGGGAGTGGCGGGAAAGTTACCTACGAGCAGTACTTC
CASSLSMGQGSGGKVTYEQYF